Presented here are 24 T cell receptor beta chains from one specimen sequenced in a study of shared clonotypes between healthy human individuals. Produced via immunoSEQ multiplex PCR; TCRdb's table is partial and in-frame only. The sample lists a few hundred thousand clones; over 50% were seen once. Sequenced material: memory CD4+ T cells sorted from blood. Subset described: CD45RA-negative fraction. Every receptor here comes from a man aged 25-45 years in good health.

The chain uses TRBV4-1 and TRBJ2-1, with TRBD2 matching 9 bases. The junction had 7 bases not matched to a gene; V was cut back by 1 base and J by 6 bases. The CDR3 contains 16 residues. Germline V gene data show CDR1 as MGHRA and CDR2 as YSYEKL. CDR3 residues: CASSQGGLAGSNEQFF. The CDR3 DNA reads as TGCGCCAGCAGCCAAGGGGGGCTAGCGGGAAGCAATGAGCAGTTCTTC.

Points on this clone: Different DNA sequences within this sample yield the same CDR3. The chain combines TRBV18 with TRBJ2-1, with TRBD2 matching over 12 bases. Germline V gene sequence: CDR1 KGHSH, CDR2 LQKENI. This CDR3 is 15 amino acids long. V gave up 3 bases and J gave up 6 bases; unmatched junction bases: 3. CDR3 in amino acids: CASSPPGLAGNEQFF. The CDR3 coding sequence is TGTGCCAGCTCACCCCCGGGACTAGCGGGCAATGAGCAGTTCTTC.

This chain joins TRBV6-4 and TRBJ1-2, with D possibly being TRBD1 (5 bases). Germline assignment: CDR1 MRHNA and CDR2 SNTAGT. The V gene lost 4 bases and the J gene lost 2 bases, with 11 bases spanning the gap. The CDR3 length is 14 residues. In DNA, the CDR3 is TGTGCCAGCAGTGCTATGGCAGGGAACTATGGCTACACCTTC. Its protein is CASSAMAGNYGYTF.

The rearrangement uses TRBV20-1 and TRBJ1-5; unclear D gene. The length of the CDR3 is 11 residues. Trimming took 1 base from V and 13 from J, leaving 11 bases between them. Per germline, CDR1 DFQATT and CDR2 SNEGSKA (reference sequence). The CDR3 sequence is CSARVGPVQHF. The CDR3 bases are TGCAGTGCTAGAGTGGGCCCTGTTCAGCATTTT.

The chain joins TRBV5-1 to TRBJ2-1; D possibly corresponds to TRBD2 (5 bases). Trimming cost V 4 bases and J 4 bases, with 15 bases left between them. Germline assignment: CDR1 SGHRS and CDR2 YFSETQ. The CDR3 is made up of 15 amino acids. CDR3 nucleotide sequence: TGCGCCAGCAGCGAACCTCACGGACTGTACAATGAGCAGTTCTTC. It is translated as CASSEPHGLYNEQFF.

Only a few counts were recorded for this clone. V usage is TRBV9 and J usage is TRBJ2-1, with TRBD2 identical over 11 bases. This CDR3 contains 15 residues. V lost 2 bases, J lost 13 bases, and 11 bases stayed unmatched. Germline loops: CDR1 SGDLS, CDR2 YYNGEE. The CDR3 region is CASSVSSSGGVFQFF. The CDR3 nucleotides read TGTGCCAGCAGCGTCTCTAGTAGCGGGGGGGTGTTCCAGTTCTTC.

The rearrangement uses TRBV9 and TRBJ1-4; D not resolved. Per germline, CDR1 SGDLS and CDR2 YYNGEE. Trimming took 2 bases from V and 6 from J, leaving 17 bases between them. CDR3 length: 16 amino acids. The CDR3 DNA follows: TGTGCCAGCAGCGTTAGAAGGTCCTCCCCTGATGAAAAACTGTTTTTT. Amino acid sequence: CASSVRRSSPDEKLFF.

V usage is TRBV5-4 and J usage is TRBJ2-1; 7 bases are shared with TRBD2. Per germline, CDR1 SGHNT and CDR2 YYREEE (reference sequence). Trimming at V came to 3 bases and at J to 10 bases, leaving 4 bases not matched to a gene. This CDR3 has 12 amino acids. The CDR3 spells CASSSPGLEQFF. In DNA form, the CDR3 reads TGTGCCAGCAGCTCGCCGGGACTAGAGCAGTTCTTC.

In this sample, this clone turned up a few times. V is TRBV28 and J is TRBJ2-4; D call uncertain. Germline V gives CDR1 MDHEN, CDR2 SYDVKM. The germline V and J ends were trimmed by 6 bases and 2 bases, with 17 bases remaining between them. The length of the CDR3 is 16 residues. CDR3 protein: CASSLGAGLSKNIQYF. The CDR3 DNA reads TGTGCCAGCAGCCTTGGAGCAGGTTTATCCAAAAACATTCAGTACTTC. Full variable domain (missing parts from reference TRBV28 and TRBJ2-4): DVKVTQSSRYLVKRTGEKVFLECVQDMDHENMFWYRQDPGLGLRLIYFSYDVKMKEKGDIPEGYSVSREKKERFSLILESASTNQTSMYLCASSLGAGLSKNIQYFGAGTRLSVL.

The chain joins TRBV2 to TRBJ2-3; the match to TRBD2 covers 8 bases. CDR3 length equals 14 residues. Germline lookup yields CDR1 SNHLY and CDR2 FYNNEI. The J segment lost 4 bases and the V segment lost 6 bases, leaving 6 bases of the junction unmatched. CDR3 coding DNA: TGTGCCAGCAGGGGAGCGGGAGTGGCAGATACGCAGTATTTT. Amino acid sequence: CASRGAGVADTQYF. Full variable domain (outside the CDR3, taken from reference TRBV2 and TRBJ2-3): EPEVTQTPSHQVTQMGQEVILRCVPISNHLYFYWYRQILGQKVEFLVSFYNNEISEKSEIFDDQFSVERPDGSNFTLKIRSTKLEDSAMYFCASRGAGVADTQYFGPGTRLTVL.

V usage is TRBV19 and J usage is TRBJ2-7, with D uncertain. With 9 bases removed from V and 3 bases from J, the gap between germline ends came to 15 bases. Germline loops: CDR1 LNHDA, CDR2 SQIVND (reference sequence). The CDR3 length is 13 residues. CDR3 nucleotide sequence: TGTGCCAGCACTGCCGGACGCCTCTACGAGCAGTACTTC. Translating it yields CASTAGRLYEQYF.

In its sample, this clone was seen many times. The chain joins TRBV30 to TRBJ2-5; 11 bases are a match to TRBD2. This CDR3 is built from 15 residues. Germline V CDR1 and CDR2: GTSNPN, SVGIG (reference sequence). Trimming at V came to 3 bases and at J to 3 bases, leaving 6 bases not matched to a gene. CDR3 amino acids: CAWSYGTSGKETQYF. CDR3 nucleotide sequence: TGTGCCTGGAGCTACGGGACTAGCGGAAAAGAGACCCAGTACTTC.

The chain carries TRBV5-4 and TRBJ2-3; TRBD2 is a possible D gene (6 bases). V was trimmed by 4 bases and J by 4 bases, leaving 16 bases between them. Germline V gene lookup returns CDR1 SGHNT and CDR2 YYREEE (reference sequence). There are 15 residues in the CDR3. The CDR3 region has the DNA TGTGCCAGCAGCCCAAGCGGGTTACGGTCAGATACGCAGTATTTT. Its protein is CASSPSGLRSDTQYF.

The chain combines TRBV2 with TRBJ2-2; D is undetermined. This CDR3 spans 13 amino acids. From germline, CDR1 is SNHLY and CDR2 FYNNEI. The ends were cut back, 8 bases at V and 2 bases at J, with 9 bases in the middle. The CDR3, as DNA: TGTGCCAGCGAGAAGCACAACACCGGGGAGCTGTTTTTT. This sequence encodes CASEKHNTGELFF.

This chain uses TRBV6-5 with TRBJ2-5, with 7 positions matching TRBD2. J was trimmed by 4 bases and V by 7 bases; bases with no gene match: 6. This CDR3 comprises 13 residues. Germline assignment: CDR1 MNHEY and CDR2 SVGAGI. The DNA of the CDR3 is TGTGCCAGCACTCCCCCGGGGGGAGAGACCCAGTACTTC. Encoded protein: CASTPPGGETQYF.

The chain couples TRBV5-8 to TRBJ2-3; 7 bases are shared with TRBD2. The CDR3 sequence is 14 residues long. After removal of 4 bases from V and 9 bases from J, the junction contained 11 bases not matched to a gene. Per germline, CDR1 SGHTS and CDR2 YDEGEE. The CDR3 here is CASSPGRGQRTQYF. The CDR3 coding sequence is TGTGCCAGCAGCCCGGGGAGGGGCCAACGAACGCAGTATTTT.

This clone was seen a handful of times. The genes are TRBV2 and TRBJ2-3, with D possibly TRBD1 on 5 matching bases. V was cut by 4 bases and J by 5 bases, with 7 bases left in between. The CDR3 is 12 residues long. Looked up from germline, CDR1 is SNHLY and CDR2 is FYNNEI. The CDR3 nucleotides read TGTGCCAGCAGTGCGCAGGGAGATACGCAGTATTTT. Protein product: CASSAQGDTQYF.

DNA of the CDR3: TGTGCCAGCAGTTTATTAGGCGAATTGCAGTATTTT. Its protein is CASSLLGELQYF. V gene TRBV27 combines with J gene TRBJ2-3; D uncertain. The V gene lost 1 base and the J gene lost 11 bases, with 10 bases spanning the gap. This CDR3 is built from 12 residues. The germline gives CDR1 MNHEY, CDR2 SMNVEV (reference sequence).

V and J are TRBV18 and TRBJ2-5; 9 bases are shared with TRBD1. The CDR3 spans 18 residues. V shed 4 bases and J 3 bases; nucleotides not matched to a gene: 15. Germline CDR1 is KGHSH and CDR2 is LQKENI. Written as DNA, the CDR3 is TGTGCCAGCTCACTCCCTGGAGACAGGGGGGGACATAAAGAGACCCAGTACTTC. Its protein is CASSLPGDRGGHKETQYF.

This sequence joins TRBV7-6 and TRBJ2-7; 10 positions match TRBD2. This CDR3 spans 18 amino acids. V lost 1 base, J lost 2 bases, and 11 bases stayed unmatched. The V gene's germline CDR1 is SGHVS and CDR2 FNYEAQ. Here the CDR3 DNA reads TGTGCCAGCAGCTTAGTTTCTACTAGCGGGACTCGTCCCTACGAGCAGTACTTC. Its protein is CASSLVSTSGTRPYEQYF.

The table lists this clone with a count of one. The CDR3 nucleotides are TGTGCCAGCAGCCAAGTTTGGGAGACCCAGTACTTC. It encodes CASSQVWETQYF. The rearrangement joins TRBV14 to TRBJ2-5; no definite D call. The CDR3 spans 12 residues. The ends were cut back, 1 base at V and 5 bases at J, with 5 bases in the middle. The V gene's germline CDR1 is SGHDN and CDR2 FVKESK.

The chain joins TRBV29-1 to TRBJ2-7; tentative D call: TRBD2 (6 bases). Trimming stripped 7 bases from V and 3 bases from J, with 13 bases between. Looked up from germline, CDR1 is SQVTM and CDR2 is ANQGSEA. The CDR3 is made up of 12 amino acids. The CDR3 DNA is TGCAGCGCTGGGAGGAGTTTCTACGAGCAGTACTTC. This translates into CSAGRSFYEQYF.

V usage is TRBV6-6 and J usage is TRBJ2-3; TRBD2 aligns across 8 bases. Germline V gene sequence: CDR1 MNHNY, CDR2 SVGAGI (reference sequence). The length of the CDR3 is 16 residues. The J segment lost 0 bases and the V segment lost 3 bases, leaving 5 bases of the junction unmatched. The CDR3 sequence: CASSYMSGRSTDTQYF. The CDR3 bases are TGTGCCAGCAGTTATATGAGCGGGAGAAGCACAGATACGCAGTATTTT.

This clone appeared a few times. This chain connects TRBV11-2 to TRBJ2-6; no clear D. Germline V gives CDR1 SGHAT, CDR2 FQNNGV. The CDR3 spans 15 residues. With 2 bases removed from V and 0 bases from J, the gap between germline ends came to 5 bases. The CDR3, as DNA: TGTGCCAGCAGCTTACAGCCCTCTGGGGCCAACGTCCTGACTTTC. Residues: CASSLQPSGANVLTF.